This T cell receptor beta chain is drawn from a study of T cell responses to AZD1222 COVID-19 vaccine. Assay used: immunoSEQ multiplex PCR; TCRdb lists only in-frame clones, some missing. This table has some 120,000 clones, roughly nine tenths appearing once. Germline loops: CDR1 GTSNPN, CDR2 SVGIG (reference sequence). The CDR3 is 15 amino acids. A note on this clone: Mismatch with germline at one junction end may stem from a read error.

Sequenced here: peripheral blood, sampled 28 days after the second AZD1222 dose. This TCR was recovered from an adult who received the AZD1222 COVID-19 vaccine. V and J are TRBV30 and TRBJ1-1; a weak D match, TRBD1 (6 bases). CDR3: CAWSPTTGWKTDAFF. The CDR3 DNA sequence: TGTGCCTGGAGTCCCACTACAGGGTGGAAGACTGATGCTTTCTTT.